This T cell receptor (beta chain) was sequenced for a study of yellow fever vaccine responses in identical twins. Findings and limits, study-wide: Twins showed a vaccine T cell response that reportedly seemed partly convergent, partly personalized.

TCRdb used MiXCR to reprocess the RT-PCR reads, holding one entry per CDR3 protein. The table has about 13,000 distinct CDR3 sequences, about four fifths seen once. In the case of this clonotype: Its antigen is still unknown.

Material: T cells from blood (PBMCs), unsorted or a sorted subset (not recorded which), obtained before or after yellow fever vaccination (not recorded which). This sequence was found in a young woman who received the yellow fever vaccine.

CDR3 coding DNA: TGTGCCAGCAGCTCCGATAGCAATCAGCCCCAGCATTTT. Encoded protein: CASSSDSNQPQHF. The V and J genes are TRBV5-4 and TRBJ1-5; D not certain. Deletions cut 3 bases from V and 0 bases from J, with 4 bases between. The CDR3 extends over 13 amino acids. Germline assignment: CDR1 SGHNT and CDR2 YYREEE (reference sequence).